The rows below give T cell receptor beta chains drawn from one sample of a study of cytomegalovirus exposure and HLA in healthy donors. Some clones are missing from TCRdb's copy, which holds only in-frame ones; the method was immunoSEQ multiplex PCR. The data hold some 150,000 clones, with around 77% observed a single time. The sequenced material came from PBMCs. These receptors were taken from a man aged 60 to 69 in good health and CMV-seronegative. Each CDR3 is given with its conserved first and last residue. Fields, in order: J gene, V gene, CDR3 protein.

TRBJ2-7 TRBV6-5 CASREGGFSYEQYF
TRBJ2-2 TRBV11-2 CASSWTSGPGELFF
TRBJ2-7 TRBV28 CASSAGDGYEQYF
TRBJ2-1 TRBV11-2 CASSQLVHEQFF
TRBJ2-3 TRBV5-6 CASSIADTQYF
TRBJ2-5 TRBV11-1 CASSLARVGGGQETQYF
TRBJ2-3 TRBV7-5 CARSLVWPTDTQYF
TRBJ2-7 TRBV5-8 CASSLGFWTVSYEQYF
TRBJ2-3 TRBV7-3 CASSTLAGSRDTQYF
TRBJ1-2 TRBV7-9 CASSFDGVYGYTF
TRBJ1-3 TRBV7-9 CASSIHRGRGGNTIYF
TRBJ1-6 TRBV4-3 CASSQGGQGSNSPLHF
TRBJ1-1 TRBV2 CASSESGRMNTEAFF
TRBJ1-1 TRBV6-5 CASSYSGGLNTEAFF
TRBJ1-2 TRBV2 CASSARLRGALGNYGYTF
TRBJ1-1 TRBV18 CASSPRQFNHLNTEAFF
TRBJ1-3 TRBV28 CASSLPQSDEFRTIYF
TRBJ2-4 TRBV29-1 CSVGGLAGGPRDIQYF
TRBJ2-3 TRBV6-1 CASNRDRGTDTQYF
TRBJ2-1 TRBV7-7 CASSPLPGDEQFF
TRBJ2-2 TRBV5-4 CASSAGLAGRTGELFF
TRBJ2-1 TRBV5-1 CASSPEPGQGDNEQFF
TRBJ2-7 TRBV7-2 CASSPSGLLAGLYEQYF
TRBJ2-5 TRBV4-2 CASSQDGAAGEETQYF
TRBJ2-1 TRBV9 CASSVVGTSLLNEQFF
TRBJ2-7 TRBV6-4 CASTKNGRQGYEQYF
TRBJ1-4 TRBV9 CASSVGQTSTNEKLFF
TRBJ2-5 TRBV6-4 CASSVLRGETQYF
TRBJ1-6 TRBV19 CASSIDSSYNSPLHF
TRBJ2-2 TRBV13 CASHPGQGLHTGELFF
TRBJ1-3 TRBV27 CASSPSNQAETLNSGNTIYF
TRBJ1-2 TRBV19 CASSIRGQLYGYTF
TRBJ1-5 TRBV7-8 CASSPQDGPQHF
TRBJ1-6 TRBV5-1 CASSLEGRWETYNSPLHF
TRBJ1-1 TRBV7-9 CASSFQGSNTEAFF
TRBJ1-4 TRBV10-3 CAISDPSGEGANEKLFF
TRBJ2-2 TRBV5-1 CASSLEGQGASGELFF
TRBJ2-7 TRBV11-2 CASSKNRASGEQYF
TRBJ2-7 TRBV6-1 CASSELPQIQAEQYF
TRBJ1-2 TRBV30 CAFYRGRPLTYGYTF
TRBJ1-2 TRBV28 CASGQGHYGYTF
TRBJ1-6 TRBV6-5 CASSYMTAANSPLHF
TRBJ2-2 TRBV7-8 CASSLRLAANTGELFF
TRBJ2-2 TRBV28 CASSPPLRLNTGELFF
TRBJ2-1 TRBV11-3 CASSPGPLAGGYNEQFF
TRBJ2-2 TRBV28 CASSPPERRALTGELFF
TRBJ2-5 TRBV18 CASSRDRQETQYF
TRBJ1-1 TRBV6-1 CASTRRGMNTEAFF
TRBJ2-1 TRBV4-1 CASSQDWGPRSDEQFF
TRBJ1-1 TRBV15 CATSREAMRSAAAFF
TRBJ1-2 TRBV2 CASSEDTAGGNRGYTF
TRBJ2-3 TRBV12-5 CASGLGQYTDTQYF
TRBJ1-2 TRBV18 CASSPSGLRGYGYTF